This TCR beta chain was recorded in a study of beta chain features in type 1 diabetes. Whole-study results and caveats: Patients and controls would share equally any PCR tilt toward shorter templates. Within patients, naive, central memory and Treg TCRB repertoires seemed more similar than within healthy donors.

In the case of this clone: Its antigen is currently unknown.

The CDR3 is 16 residues long. Per the germline V gene, CDR1 is SGHVS and CDR2 is FNYEAQ. The J segment lost 4 bases and the V segment lost 5 bases, leaving 11 bases of the junction unmatched. Sequencing targeted expressed TCRB transcripts, as all isolated RNA had been reverse transcribed. This table comes from immunoSEQ multiplex PCR, and its TCRdb copy is limited to in-frame clones, with some not included. The table has about 410,000 clones, approximately 13% seen once. A CD45RO/CCR7/CD25/CD127/CD95/CD27 panel sorted naive, central memory, regulatory and stem cell-like memory CD4+ cells. This sequence was found in a young man in good health. Specimen: naive CD4+ T cells from blood. The rearrangement uses TRBV7-6 and TRBJ2-5; 9 nucleotides agree with TRBD2. The CDR3 DNA follows: TGTGCCAGCAGCCGCGACAAGGGACTAGCATCAGAGACCCAGTACTTC. This gives the protein CASSRDKGLASETQYF.